This TCR beta chain was captured by sequencing in a study of cytomegalovirus exposure and HLA in healthy donors. Findings of the study overall: Most TCR sequences were rare, but some public TCRs occurred in many donors. Cytomegalovirus-associated status was assigned to approximately 160 TCR beta chains. Sequencing depth across donors, presence/absence analyses assumed, was roughly uniform.

The PCR used 60 Vbeta and 13 Jbeta primers. Only in-frame clones appear in the TCRdb table, and some are missing; sequencing was by immunoSEQ multiplex PCR. The sample holds approximately 210,000 clones. Note on this clone: The antigen remains unidentified.

There are 15 residues in the CDR3. CDR1 MDHEN and CDR2 SYDVKM come from the germline V gene. V lost 4 bases and J 0 bases, leaving 13 bases between the germline ends. Sample: PBMCs. The TCR sequence derives from a woman in her twenties or thirties in good health and CMV-seropositive. The chain recombines TRBV28 with TRBJ2-7; weak D call: TRBD2 (5 bases). The CDR3 is CASSWLSGSSYEQYF. The CDR3 region has the DNA TGTGCCAGCAGTTGGTTGAGCGGCAGCTCCTACGAGCAGTACTTC.